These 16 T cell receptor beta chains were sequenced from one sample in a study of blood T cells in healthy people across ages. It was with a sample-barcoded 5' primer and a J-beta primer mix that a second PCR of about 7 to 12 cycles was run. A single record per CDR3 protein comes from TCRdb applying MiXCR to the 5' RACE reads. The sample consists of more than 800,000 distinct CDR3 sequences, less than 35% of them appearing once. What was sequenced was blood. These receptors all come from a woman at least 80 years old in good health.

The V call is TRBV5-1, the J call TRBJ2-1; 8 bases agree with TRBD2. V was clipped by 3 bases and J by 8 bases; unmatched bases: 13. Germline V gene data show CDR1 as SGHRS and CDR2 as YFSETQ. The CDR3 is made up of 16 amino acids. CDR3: CASSSQTRGGRDEQFF. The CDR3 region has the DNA TGCGCCAGCAGCTCCCAGACCCGGGGGGGCCGCGATGAGCAGTTCTTC.

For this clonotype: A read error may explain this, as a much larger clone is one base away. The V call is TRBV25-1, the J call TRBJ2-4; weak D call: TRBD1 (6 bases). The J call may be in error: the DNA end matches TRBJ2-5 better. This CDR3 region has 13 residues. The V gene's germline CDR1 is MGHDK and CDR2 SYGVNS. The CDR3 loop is CASRRQVDETQYF. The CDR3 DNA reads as TGTGCCAGCAGAAGACAGGTGGATGAGACCCAGTACTTC.

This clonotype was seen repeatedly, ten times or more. In nucleotides, the CDR3 is TGCAGTGCTAGAATTTGGGGACTTAGGGATGAGCAGTTCTTC. It is translated as CSARIWGLRDEQFF. The J gene is TRBJ2-1, the V gene TRBV20-1; a possible D gene is TRBD2 (6 bases). Germline values: CDR1 DFQATT, CDR2 SNEGSKA (reference sequence). This CDR3 comprises 14 residues. Deletions cut 2 bases from V and 8 bases from J, with 16 bases between.

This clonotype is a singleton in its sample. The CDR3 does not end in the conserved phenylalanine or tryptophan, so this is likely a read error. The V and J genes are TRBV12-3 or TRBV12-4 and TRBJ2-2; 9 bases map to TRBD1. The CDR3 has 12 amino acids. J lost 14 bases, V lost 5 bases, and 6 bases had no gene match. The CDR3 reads CASSMGQGTLFC. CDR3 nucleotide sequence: TGTGCCAGCAGTATGGGACAGGGAACCCTGTTTTGT.

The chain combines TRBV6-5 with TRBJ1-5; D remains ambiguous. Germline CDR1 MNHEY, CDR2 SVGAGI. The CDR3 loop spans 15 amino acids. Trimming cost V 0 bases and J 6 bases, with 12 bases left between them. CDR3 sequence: CASSYSRGTGQPQHF. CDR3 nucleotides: TGTGCCAGCAGTTACTCGCGGGGAACGGGTCAGCCCCAGCATTTT.

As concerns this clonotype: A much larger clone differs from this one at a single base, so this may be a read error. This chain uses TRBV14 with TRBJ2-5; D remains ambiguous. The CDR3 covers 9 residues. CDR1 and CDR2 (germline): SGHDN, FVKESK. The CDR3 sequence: CVSQETQYF. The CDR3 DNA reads TGTGTCAGTCAAGAGACCCAGTACTTC.

CDR3 residues: CASSLGPATYGYTF. The DNA of the CDR3 is TGTGCCAGCAGCTTAGGACCGGCGACATATGGCTACACCTTC. The chain links TRBV11-3 to TRBJ1-2; D not resolved. The V end lost 1 base, the J end lost 5 bases, and 11 bases lay between the germline ends. The V gene's germline CDR1 is SGHNT and CDR2 YENEEA. The CDR3 totals 14 residues.

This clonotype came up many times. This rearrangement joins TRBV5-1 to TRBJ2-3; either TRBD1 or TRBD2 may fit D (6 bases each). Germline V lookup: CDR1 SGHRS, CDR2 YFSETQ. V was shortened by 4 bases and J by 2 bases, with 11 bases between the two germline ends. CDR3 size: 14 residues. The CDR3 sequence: CASSIRGDTDTQYF. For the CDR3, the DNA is TGCGCCAGCAGCATAAGGGGGGACACAGATACGCAGTATTTT.

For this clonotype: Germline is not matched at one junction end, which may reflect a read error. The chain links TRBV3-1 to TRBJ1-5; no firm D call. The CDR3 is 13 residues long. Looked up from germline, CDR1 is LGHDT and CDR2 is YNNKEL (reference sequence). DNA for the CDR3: TGTGCCAGCAGCCAAGGGGTAAATCAGCCCCGGCATTTT. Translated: CASSQGVNQPRHF.

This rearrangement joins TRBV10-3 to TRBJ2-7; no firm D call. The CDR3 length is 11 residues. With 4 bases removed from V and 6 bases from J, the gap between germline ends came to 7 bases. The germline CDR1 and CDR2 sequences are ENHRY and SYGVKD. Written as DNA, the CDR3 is TGTGCCATCAGTGGTGGGGTCGAGCAGTACTTC. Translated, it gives CAISGGVEQYF.

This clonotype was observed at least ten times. CDR3 in DNA: TGCAGCGTGACTACCGGGACAGGGTCGATCTACGAGCAGTACTTC. This translates into CSVTTGTGSIYEQYF. V is TRBV29-1 and J is TRBJ2-7, with 9 bases identical to TRBD1. The CDR3 covers 15 residues. Germline V gene lookup returns CDR1 SQVTM and CDR2 ANQGSEA. Germline trimming cut 6 bases from V and 3 bases from J; bases unmatched to any gene: 12.

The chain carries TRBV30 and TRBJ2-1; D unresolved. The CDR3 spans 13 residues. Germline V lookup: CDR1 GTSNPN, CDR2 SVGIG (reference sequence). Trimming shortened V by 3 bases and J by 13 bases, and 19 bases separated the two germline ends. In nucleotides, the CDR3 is TGTGCCTGGAGCCGGCAGGCTCAAGAGACCCAGTTCTTC. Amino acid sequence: CAWSRQAQETQFF.

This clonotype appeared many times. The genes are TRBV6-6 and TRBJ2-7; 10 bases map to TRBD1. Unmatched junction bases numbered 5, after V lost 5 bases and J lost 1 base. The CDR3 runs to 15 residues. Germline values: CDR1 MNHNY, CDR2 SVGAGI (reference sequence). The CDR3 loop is CASSDWTGGSYEQYF. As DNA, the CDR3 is TGTGCCAGCAGTGACTGGACAGGGGGTTCCTACGAGCAGTACTTC.

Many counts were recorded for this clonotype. DNA of the CDR3: TGCAGTGCTAGAGACAACGGCATCTATGGCTACACCTTC. Its protein product is CSARDNGIYGYTF. The chain has TRBV20-1 and TRBJ1-2; no clear D. The V and J ends lost 0 bases and 4 bases respectively, with 9 bases between them. The CDR3 loop spans 13 amino acids. Germline assignment: CDR1 DFQATT and CDR2 SNEGSKA (reference sequence).

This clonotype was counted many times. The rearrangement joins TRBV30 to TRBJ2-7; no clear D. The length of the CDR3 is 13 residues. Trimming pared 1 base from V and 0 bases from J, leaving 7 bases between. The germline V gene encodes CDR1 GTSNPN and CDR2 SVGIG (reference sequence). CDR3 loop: CAWSERSSYEQYF. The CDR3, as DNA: TGTGCCTGGAGTGAGAGAAGCTCCTACGAGCAGTACTTC.

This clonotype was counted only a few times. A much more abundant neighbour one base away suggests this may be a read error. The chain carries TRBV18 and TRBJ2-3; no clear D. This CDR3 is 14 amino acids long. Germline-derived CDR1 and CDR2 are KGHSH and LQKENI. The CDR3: CASSPRRDTDMQYF. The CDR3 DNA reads TGTGCCAGCTCACCCCGGCGAGACACAGATATGCAGTATTTT.